The present entry profiles one T cell receptor beta chain with its context. The antigen is not known. This sample stems from a study of molecular identifiers for immune sequencing clone quantification. The CDR3 spans 16 residues. Germline CDR1 is MNHEY and CDR2 is SMNVEV (reference sequence). V dropped 8 bases and J dropped 4; count of bases not matched to a gene: 13. Bulk libraries came from a prior protocol with listed TCR primers. A single record per CDR3 protein comes from TCRdb applying MiXCR to the PCR reads. In the table there are 85,000 to 120,000 distinct CDR3 sequences, less than 35% of which are singletons. Preparation of naive CD8 libraries involved roughly 18,000 to 1,100,000 sorted cells and 10%, 30% or 50% RNA. Isolation of naive CD8 T cells was achieved by sorting on a CD8+CD4-CCR7+CD45RA+ phenotype. The study, taken as a whole, reports: Among effectors, clones above 20 RNA copies held over 98% of molecules; among naive cells, under 1%.

The chain uses TRBV27 and TRBJ2-2, with 7 bases aligning to TRBD2. The clonotype originates from a human donor in good health. Some libraries in this study had Jurkat cell RNA spiked in. Sequencing was carried out using naive CD8+ T cells from blood, with Jurkat cell RNA spiked in. Subset indicated: FACS-sorted CD8+CD4-CCR7+CD45RA+ naive T cells. For the CDR3, the DNA is TGTGCCAGCCGACCTTTGGTAGCGGGCTTCACCGGGGAGCTGTTTTTT. Amino acid sequence: CASRPLVAGFTGELFF.